This TCR beta chain emerged from a study of shared clonotypes between healthy human individuals. This CDR3 region has 13 residues. V lost 8 bases to trimming and J lost 3 bases; unmatched junction nucleotides: 4. CDR1 is KGHSH and CDR2 is LQKENI in the germline V gene. Method: immunoSEQ multiplex PCR; TCRdb's copy keeps in-frame clones and lacks some. Of about 2.3 million clones in the sample, 80% to 95% were seen once. A CD45RA+ naive subset and a CD45RA-negative memory subset were split from CD4+ cells. The sequence derives from a man between 18 and 29 years old in good health. Some clones in this sample may be carry-over from other donors' samples. V and J are TRBV18 and TRBJ1-5, with 7 nucleotides matching TRBD1. The specimen was naive CD4+ T cells from PBMCs. Subset meaning: CD45RA+ positively selected. CDR3: CASQGQLNQPQHF. The CDR3 DNA sequence: TGTGCCAGCCAGGGACAGCTCAATCAGCCCCAGCATTTT. Combining the CDR3 with reference TRBV18 and TRBJ1-5 gives the whole variable domain NAGVMQNPRHLVRRRGQEARLRCSPMKGHSHVYWYRQLPEEGLKFMVYLQKENIIDESGMPKERFSAEFPKEGPSILRIQQVVRGDSAAYFCASQGQLNQPQHFGDGTRLSIL.